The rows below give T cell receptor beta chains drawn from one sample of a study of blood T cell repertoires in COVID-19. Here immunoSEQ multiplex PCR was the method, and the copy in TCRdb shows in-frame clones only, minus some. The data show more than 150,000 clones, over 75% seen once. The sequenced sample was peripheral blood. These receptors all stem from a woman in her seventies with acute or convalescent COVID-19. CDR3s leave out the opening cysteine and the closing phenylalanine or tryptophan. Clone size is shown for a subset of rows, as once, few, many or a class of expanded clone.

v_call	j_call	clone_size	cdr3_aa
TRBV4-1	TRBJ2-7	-	ASSQEISISYEQY
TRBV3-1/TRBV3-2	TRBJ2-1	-	ASSPRMIAYSVNEQF
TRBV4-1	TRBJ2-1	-	ASSQAAGVEQF
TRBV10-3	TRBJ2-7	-	AVGPESGEQY
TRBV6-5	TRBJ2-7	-	ASMRSGGAYEQY
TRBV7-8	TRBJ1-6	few	ASRDGGSPLH
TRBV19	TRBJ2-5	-	ASSSVAETQY
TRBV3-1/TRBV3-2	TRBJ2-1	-	ASSQRGEQF
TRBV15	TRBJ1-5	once	ATSRDHPGRQSNQPQH
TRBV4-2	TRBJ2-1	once	ASSLRGLSSYNEQF
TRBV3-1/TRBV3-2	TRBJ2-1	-	ASSQAESTSGRAGFGSYNEQF
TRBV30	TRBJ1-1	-	AWTRGRGSTEAF
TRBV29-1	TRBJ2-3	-	SVVLETQY
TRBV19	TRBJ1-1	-	ASSMGPQAEAF
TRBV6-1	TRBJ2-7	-	ASSDPARDSIYEQY
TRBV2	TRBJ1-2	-	ASSDLRQGTSGYT
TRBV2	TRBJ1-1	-	ASSRIDSEAF
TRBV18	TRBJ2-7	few	ASSPPLPEREDSYEQY
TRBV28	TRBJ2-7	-	ASSRGGTGDYEQY
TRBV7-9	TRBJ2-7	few	ASSLGTRGHEQY
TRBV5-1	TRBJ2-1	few	ASSLVRNNEQF
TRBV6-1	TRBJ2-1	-	ASSVRRGLAGIGGEQF
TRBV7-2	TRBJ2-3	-	ASSLVFGTQY
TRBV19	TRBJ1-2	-	ASSSVLGGNYGYT
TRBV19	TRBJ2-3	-	ASSIQGAGTDTQY
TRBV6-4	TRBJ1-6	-	ASSARTEDSPLH